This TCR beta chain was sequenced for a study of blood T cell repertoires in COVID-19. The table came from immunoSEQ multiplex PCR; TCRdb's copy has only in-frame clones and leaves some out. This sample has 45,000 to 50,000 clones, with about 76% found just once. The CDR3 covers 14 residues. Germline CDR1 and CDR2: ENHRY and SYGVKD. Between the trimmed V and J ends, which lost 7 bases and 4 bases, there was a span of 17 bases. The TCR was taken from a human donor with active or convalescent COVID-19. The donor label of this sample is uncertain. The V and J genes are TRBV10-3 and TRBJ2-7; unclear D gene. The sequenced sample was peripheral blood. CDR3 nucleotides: TGTGCCATCACCTCAAGCGAGGATAGGTACGAGCAGTACTTC. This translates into CAITSSEDRYEQYF.